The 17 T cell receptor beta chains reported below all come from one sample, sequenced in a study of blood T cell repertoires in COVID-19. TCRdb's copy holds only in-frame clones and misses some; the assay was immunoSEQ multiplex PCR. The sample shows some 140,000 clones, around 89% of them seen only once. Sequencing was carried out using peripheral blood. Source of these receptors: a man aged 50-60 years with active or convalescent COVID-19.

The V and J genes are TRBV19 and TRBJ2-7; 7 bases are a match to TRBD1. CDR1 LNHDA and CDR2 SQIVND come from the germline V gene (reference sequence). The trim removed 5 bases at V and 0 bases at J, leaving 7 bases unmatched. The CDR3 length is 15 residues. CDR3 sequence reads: CASSLRRDSSYEQYF. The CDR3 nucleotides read TGTGCCAGTAGTCTCCGCCGGGACAGCTCCTACGAGCAGTACTTC.

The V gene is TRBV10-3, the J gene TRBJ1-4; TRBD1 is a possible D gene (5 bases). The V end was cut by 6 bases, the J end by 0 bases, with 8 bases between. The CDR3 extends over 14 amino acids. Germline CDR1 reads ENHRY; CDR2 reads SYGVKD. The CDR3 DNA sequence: TGTGCCATCAGCAGGGATGCAACTAATGAAAAACTGTTTTTT. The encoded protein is CAISRDATNEKLFF.

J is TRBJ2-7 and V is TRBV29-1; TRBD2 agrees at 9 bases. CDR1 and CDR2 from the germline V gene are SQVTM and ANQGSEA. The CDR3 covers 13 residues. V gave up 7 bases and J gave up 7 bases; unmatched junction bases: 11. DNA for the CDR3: TGCAGCGCCGCGGTAGCGGGAGTTGGTGAGCAGTACTTC. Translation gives CSAAVAGVGEQYF.

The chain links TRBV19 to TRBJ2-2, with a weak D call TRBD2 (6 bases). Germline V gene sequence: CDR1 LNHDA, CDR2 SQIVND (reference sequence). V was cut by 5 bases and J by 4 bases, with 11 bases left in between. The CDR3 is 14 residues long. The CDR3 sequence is CASSPGLITGELFF. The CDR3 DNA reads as TGTGCCAGTAGTCCGGGACTTATCACCGGGGAGCTGTTTTTT.

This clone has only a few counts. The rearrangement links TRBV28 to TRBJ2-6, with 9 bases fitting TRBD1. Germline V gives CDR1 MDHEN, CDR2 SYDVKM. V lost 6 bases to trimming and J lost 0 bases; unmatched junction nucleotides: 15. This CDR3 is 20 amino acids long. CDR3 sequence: CASSPLPRGTGSSGANVLTF. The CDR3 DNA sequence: TGTGCCAGCAGCCCTCTGCCCCGGGGGACAGGGAGCTCTGGGGCCAACGTCCTGACTTTC.

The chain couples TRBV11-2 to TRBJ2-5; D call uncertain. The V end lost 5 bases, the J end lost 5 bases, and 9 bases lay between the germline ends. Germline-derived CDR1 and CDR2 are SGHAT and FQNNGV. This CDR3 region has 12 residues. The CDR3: CASSQTGETQYF. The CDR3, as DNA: TGTGCCAGCAGCCAGACGGGTGAGACCCAGTACTTC.

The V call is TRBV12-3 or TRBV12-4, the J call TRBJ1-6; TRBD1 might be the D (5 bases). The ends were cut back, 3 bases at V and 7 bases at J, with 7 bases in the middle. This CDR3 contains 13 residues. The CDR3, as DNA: TGTGCCAGCAGTTTCGGGGGGAATTCACCCCTCCACTTT. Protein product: CASSFGGNSPLHF.

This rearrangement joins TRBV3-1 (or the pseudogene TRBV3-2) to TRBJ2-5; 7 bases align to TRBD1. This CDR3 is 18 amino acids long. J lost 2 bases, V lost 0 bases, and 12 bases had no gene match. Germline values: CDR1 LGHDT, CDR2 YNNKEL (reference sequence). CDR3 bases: TGTGCCAGCAGCCAAGAAGGGACAGCCGCTAGCTTGCAAGAGACCCAGTACTTC. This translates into CASSQEGTAASLQETQYF.

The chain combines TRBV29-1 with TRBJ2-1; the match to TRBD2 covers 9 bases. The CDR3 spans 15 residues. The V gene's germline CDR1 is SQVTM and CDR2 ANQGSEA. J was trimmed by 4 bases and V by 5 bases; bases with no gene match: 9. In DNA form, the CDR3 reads TGCAGCGTTCTTAAGGCGGGGGGGGTTTACAATGAGCAGTTCTTC. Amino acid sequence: CSVLKAGGVYNEQFF.

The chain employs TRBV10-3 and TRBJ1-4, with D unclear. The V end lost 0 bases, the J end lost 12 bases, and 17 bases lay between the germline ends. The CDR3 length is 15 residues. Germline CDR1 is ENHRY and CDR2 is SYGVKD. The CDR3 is CAISESTPMPGQLFF. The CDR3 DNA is TGTGCCATCAGTGAGTCGACTCCGATGCCCGGCCAACTGTTTTTT.

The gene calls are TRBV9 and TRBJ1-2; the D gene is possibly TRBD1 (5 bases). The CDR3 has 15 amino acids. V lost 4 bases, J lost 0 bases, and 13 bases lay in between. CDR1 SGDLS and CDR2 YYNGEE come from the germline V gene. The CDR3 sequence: CASSPGGTPNYGYTF. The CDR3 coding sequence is TGTGCCAGCAGCCCGGGGGGAACACCTAACTATGGCTACACCTTC.

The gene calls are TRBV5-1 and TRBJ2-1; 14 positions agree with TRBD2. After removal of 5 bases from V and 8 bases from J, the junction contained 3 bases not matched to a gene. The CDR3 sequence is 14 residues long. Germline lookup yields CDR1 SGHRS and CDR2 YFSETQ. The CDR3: CASSPGLAGDEQFF. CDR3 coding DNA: TGCGCCAGCAGTCCGGGACTAGCGGGAGATGAGCAGTTCTTC.

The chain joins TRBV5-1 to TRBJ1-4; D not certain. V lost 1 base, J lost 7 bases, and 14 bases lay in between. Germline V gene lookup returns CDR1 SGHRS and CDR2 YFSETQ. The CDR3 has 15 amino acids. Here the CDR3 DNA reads TGCGCCAGCAGCTTGACGGGAGATCCTAGTGAAAAACTGTTTTTT. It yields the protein CASSLTGDPSEKLFF.

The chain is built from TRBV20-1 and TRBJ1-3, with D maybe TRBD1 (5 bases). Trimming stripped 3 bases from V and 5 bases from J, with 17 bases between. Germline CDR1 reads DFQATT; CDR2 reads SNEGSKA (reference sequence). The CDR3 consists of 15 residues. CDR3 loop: CSASDSRGIRNTIYF. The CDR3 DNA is TGCAGTGCTAGTGATTCCCGGGGGATCAGAAACACCATATATTTT.

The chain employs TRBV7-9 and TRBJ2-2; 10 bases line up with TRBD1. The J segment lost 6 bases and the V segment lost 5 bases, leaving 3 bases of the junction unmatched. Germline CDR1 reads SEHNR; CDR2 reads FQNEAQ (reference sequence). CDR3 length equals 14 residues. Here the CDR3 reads CASSGGTGAGELFF. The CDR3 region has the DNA TGTGCCAGCAGCGGAGGGACAGGGGCCGGGGAGCTGTTTTTT.

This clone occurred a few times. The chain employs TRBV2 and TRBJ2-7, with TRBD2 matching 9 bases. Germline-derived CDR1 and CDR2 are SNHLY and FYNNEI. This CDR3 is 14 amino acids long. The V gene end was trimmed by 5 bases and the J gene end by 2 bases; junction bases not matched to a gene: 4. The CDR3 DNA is TGTGCCAGCAGTATAGCGGGGGCAGCCTACGAGCAGTACTTC. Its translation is CASSIAGAAYEQYF.

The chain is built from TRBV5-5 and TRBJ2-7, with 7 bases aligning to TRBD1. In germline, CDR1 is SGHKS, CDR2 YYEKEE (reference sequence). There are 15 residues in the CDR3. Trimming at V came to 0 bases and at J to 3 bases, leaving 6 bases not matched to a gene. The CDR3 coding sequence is TGTGCCAGCAGCTTGGTGATACAGGGGATCTACGAGCAGTACTTC. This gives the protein CASSLVIQGIYEQYF.